The T cell receptor beta chain under discussion was sequenced for a study of blood T cell repertoires in COVID-19. For the study at large: The United States, Italy and Spain supplied acute and convalescent COVID-19 samples.

In the source study's methods: For nucleated cells, counts were estimated from reference gene primer amplification. This table comes from immunoSEQ multiplex PCR, and its TCRdb copy is limited to in-frame clones, with some not included. D and trimming come from the DNA, and the V and J calls and clone size come from that table. The sample lists some 160,000 clones; roughly 80% were seen once. Participants came from roughly 25 US areas, aged roughly 18 to 89 years. Two negative PCRs, clearance, or symptom resolution had been documented for recovered Cohort 3 donors. V was cut by 2 bases and J by 7 bases, with 8 bases left in between. CDR3 length equals 12 residues. The V gene's germline CDR1 is SGHVS and CDR2 FNYEAQ.

Sequenced input: PBMCs or T cells enriched from blood (not recorded which). The clonotype originates from a woman in her 40s who had recovered from COVID-19. The chain uses TRBV7-6 and TRBJ2-5; D not certain. Here the CDR3 reads CASSLSGGTQYF. The CDR3 DNA reads TGTGCCAGCAGCTTAAGTGGCGGGACCCAGTACTTC.